These 9 T cell receptor beta chains were sequenced from one sample in a study of blood T cell repertoires in COVID-19. TCRdb's table, derived via immunoSEQ multiplex PCR, lists solely in-frame clones and lacks some. There are under 250,000 clones in the sample; about 86% occur only once, and over 1.2% lies in the top ten. Input material: peripheral blood. These receptors originate from an elderly man with acute or convalescent COVID-19.

This rearrangement joins TRBV28 to TRBJ1-5; possible D gene TRBD1, 5 bases. There are 15 residues in the CDR3. CDR1 is MDHEN and CDR2 is SYDVKM in the germline V gene. V was clipped by 4 bases and J by 10 bases, with 20 bases between them. The CDR3 region is CASSSYPTRQGPQHF. In nucleotides, the CDR3 is TGTGCCAGCAGTTCATACCCCACAAGGCAGGGACCCCAGCATTTT.

The chain links TRBV5-1 to TRBJ2-1; 9 bases match TRBD2. Looked up from germline, CDR1 is SGHRS and CDR2 is YFSETQ. This CDR3 has 15 residues. V trimming: 0 bases; J trimming: 5 bases; junction bases outside the gene matches: 3. The chain's CDR3 is CASSLVRLADNEQFF. In DNA form, the CDR3 reads TGCGCCAGCAGCTTGGTAAGACTAGCGGACAATGAGCAGTTCTTC.

The chain is built from TRBV11-2 and TRBJ2-5, with 9 bases matching TRBD2. CDR1 is SGHAT and CDR2 is FQNNGV in the germline V gene. Trimming removed 5 bases from V and 5 bases from J; junction bases left unmatched: 12. The CDR3 covers 16 residues. CDR3 sequence reads: CASSPSGGGGDETQYF. DNA of the CDR3: TGTGCCAGCAGCCCCTCTGGCGGGGGGGGCGACGAGACCCAGTACTTC.

V and J are TRBV6-1 and TRBJ1-2; 9 positions agree with TRBD1. The germline gives CDR1 MNHNS, CDR2 SASEGT. Trimming at V came to 2 bases and at J to 8 bases, leaving 6 bases not matched to a gene. The CDR3 consists of 14 residues. CDR3 residues: CASSETGQGIGYTF. The CDR3 DNA follows: TGTGCCAGCAGTGAAACGGGACAGGGAATAGGCTACACCTTC.

The chain employs TRBV19 and TRBJ2-6; TRBD1 matches 8 bases. Germline CDR1 reads LNHDA; CDR2 reads SQIVND (reference sequence). Germline trimming cut 5 bases from V and 0 bases from J; bases unmatched to any gene: 9. The CDR3 spans 18 residues. CDR3 sequence (DNA): TGTGCCAGTAGTGAGGACAGGGTAACACTCTCTGGGGCCAACGTCCTGACTTTC. It encodes CASSEDRVTLSGANVLTF.

The genes are TRBV7-2 and TRBJ2-5; D is undetermined. V dropped 3 bases and J dropped 5 bases, with 10 bases sitting between them. CDR3 size: 13 residues. In germline, CDR1 is SGHTA, CDR2 FQGNSA. CDR3 in DNA: TGTGCCAGCAGCTTTTCATTGAGCGAGACCCAGTACTTC. It encodes CASSFSLSETQYF.

The rearrangement links TRBV6-5 to TRBJ1-1; D is possibly TRBD1 (6 bases). CDR3 length: 14 amino acids. Trimming shortened V by 5 bases and J by 4 bases, and 14 bases separated the two germline ends. Germline CDR1 is MNHEY and CDR2 is SVGAGI. The CDR3 sequence is CASSRRQAGTEAFF. CDR3 coding DNA: TGTGCCAGCAGTAGGCGACAGGCGGGCACTGAAGCTTTCTTT.

The V gene is TRBV28, the J gene TRBJ1-6; D not resolved. The CDR3 sequence is 16 residues long. CDR1 is MDHEN and CDR2 is SYDVKM in the germline V gene. Trimming shortened V by 4 bases and J by 4 bases, and 14 bases separated the two germline ends. As DNA, the CDR3 is TGTGCCAGCAGTTCCCCACGGTCGGGGTATAATTCACCCCTCCACTTT. It encodes CASSSPRSGYNSPLHF.

The chain has TRBV6-5 and TRBJ2-7, with a tentative D call TRBD1 (5 bases). V lost 8 bases to trimming and J lost 7 bases, with 15 bases between them. Germline V gene sequence: CDR1 MNHEY, CDR2 SVGAGI. CDR3 size: 12 residues. CDR3 in amino acids: CASAREMGEQYF. The CDR3 nucleotides are TGTGCCAGCGCCAGGGAAATGGGAGAGCAGTACTTC.